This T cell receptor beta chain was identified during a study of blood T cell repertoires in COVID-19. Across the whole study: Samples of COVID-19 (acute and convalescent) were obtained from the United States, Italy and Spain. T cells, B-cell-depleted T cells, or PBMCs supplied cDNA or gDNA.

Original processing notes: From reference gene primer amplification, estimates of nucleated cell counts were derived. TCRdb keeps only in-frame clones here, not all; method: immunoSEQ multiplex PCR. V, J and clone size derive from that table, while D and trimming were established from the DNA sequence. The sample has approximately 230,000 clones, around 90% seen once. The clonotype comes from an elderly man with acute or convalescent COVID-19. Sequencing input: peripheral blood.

The DNA for the CDR3 is TGTGCCAGTAGTTCAGGGGACCGCTATGGCTACACCTTC. This gives the protein CASSSGDRYGYTF. The rearrangement uses TRBV19 and TRBJ1-2, with D possibly being TRBD1 (6 bases). Germline V gives CDR1 LNHDA, CDR2 SQIVND (reference sequence). V shed 5 bases and J shed 4 bases, with 11 bases lying between them. The CDR3 sequence is 13 residues long.